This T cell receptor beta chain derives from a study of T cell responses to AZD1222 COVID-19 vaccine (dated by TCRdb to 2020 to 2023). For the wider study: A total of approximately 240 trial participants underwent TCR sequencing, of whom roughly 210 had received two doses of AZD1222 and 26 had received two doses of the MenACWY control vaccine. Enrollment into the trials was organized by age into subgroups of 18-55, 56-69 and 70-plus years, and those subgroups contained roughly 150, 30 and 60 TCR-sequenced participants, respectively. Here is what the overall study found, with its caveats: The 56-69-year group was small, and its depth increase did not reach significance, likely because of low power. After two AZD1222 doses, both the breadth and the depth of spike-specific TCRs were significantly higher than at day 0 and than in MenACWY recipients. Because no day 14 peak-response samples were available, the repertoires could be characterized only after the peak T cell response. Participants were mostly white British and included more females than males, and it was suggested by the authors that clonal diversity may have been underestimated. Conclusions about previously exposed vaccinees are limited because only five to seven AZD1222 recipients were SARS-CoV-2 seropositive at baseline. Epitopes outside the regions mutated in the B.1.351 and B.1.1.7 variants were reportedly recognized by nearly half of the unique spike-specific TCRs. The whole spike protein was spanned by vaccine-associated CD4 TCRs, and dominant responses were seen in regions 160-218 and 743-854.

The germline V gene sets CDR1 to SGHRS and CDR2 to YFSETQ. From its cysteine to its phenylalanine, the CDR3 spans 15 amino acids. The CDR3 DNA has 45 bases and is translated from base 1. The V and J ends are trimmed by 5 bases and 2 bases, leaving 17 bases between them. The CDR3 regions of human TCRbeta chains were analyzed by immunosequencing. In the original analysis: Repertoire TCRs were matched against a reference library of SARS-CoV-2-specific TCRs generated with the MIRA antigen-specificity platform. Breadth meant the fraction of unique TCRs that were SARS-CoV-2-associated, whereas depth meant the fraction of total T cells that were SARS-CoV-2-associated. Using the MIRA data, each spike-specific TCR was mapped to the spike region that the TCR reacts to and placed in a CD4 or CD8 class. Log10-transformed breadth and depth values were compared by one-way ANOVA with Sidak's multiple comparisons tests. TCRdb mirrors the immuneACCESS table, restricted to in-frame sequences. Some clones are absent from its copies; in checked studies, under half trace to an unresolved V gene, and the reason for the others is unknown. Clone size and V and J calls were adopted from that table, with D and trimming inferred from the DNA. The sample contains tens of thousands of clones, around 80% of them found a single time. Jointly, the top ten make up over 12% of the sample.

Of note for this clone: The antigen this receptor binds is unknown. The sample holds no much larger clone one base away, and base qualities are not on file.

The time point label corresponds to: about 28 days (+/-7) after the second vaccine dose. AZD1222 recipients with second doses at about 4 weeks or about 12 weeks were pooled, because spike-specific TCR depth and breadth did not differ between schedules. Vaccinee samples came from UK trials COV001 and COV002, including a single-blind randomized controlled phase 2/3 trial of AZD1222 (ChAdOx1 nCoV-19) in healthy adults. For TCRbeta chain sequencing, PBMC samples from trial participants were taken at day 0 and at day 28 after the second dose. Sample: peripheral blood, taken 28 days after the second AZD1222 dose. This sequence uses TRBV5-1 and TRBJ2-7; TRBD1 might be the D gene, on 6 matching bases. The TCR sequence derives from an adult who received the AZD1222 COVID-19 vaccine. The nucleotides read TGCGCCAGCAGACAGGGACACCTGTCCGCCTACGAGCAGTACTTC. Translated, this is CASRQGHLSAYEQYF.